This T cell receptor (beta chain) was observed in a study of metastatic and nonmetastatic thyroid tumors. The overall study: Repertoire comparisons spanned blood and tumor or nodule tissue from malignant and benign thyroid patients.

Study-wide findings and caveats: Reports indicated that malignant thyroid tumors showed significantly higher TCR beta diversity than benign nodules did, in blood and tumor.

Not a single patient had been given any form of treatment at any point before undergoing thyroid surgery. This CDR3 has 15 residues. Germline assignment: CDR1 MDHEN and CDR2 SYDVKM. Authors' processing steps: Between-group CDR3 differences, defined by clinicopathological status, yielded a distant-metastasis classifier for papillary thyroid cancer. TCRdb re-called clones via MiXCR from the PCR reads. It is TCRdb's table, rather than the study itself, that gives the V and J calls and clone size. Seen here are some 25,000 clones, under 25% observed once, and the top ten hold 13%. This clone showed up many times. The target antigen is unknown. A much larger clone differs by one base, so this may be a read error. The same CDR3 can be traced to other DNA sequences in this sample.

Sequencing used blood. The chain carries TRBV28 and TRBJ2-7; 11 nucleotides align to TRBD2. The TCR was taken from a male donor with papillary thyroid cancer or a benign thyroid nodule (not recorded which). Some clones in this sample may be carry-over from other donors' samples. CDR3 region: CVSSLLAGGSHEQYF. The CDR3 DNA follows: TGTGTCAGCAGTTTATTAGCGGGAGGGTCCCACGAGCAGTACTTC.